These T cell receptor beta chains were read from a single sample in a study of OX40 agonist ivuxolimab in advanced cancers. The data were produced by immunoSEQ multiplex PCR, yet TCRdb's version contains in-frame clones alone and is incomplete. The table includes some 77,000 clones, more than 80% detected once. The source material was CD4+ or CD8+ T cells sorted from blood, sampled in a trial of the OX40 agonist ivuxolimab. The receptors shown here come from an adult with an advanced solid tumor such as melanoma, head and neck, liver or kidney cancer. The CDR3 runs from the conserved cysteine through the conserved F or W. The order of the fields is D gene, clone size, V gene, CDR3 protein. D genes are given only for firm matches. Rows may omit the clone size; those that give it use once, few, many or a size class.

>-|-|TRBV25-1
CASSDLNKGFNHNEQFF
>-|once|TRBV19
CASSRQRMNTEAFF
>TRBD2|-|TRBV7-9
CASSLARAGAGELFF
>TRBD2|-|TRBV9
CASSVVSGTTYNEQFF
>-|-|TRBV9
CASSVGQNQPQHF
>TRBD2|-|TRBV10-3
CAIGGRLAGGEYQETQYF
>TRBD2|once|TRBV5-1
CASSFASGGGEQYF
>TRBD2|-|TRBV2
CASSAGLAGVRDEQFF
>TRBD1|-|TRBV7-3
CASSYDRGPYNEQFF
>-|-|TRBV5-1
CASSLVGANTGELFF
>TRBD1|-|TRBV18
CASSQGQGVHSGNTIYF
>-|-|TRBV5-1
CASALYRDPSYEQYF
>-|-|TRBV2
CASSTTRGNEQFF
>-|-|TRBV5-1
CASSSSGTANYGYTF
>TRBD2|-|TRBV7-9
CASTLIVLAGGEETQYF